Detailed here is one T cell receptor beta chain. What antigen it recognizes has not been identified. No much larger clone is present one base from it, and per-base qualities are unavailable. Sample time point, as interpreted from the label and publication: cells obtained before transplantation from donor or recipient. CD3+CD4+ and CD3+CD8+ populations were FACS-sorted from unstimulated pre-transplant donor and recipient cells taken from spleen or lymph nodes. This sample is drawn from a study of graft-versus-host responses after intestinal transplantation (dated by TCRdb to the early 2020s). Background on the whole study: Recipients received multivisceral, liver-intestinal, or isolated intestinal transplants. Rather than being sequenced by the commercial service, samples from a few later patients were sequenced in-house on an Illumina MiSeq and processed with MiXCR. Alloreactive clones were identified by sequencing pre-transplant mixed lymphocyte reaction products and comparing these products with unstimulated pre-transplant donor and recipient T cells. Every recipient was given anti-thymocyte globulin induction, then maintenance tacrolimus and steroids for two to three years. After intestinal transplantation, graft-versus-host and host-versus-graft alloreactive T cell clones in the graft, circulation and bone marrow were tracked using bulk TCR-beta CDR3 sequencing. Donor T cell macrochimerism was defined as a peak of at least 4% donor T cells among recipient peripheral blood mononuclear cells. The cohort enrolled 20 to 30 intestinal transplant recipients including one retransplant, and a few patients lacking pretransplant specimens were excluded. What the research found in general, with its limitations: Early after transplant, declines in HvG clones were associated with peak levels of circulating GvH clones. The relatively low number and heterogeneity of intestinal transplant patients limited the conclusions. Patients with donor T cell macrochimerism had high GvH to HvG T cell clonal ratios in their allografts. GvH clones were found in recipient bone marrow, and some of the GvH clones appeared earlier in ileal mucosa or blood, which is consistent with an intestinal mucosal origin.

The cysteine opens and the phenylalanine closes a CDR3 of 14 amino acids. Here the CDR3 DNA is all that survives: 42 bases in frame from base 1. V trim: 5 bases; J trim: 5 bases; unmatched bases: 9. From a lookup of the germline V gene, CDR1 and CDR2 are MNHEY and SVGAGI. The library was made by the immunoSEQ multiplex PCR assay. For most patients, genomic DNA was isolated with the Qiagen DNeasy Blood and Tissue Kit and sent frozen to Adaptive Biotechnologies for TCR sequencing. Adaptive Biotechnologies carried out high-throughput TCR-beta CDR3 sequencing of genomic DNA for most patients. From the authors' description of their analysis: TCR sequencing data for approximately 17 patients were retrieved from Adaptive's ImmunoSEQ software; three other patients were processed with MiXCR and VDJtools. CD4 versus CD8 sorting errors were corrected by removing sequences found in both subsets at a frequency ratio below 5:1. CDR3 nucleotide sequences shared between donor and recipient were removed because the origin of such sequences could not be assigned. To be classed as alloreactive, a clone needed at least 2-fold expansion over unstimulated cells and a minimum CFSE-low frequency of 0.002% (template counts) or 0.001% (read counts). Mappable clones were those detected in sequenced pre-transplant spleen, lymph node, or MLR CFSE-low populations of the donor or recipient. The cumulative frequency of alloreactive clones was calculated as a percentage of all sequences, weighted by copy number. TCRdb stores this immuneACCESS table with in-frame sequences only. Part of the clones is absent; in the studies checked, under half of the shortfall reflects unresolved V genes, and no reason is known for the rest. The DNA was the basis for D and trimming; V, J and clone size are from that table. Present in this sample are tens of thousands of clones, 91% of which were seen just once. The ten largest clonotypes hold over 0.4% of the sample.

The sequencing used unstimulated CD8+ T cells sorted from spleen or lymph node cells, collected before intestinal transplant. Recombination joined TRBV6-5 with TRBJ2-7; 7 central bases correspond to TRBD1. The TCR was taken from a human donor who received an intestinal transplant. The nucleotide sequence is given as TGTGCCAGCAGTCCACAGGGGCCTGCGGACGAGCAGTACTTC. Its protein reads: CASSPQGPADEQYF.